This T cell receptor beta chain stems from a study of blood T cell repertoires in COVID-19. As for the study in general: PBMCs, B-cell-depleted T cells, or T cells were the source of the cDNA or gDNA that made up the material.

In the study's own analysis: Estimates of nucleated cell counts were drawn from the amplification of reference gene primers. The protocol was immunoSEQ multiplex PCR, while the TCRdb copy is restricted to in-frame clones and leaves out a portion. V and J calls and clone size come straight from that table; D and trimming were deduced from the DNA. Among approximately 190,000 clones listed, roughly 84% were seen once. Adults between about 18 and 89 years of age took part from under 30 US areas. This CDR3 comprises 14 residues. The V segment lost 4 bases and the J segment 8 bases; nucleotides outside the gene matches: 7. Germline assignment: CDR1 ENHRY and CDR2 SYGVKD.

This sequence joins TRBV10-3 and TRBJ1-3, with 8 bases identical to TRBD1. The specimen was PBMCs or T cells enriched from blood (not recorded which). This TCR came from a woman between 25 and 40 years old who had been exposed to COVID-19. The CDR3 bases are TGTGCCATCAGTGCAAACAGGGGGGTAGACACCATATATTTT. It is translated as CAISANRGVDTIYF.